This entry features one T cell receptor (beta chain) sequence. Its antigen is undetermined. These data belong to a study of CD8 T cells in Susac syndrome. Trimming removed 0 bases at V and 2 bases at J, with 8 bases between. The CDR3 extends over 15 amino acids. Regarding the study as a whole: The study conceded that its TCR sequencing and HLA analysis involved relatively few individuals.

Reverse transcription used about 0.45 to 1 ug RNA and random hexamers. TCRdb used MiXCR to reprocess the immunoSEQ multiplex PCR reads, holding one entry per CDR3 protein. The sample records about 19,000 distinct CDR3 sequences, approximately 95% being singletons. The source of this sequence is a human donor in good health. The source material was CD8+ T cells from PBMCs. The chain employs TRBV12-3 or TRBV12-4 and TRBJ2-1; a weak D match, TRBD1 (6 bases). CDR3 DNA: TGTGCCAGCAGTTTAGCACAGGGAACCTACAATGAGCAGTTCTTC. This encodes CASSLAQGTYNEQFF.